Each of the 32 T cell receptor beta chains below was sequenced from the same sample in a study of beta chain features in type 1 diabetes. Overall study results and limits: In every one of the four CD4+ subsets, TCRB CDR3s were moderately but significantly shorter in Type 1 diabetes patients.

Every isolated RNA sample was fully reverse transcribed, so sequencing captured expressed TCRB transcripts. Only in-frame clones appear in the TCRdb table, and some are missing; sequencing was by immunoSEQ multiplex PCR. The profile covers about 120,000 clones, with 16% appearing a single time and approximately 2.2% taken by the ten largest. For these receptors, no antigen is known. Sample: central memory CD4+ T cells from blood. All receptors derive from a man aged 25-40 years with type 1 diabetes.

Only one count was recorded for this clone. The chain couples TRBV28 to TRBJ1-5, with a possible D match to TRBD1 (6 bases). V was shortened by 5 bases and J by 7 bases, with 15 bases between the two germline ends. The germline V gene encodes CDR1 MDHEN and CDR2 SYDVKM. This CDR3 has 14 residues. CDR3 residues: CASSTPQGRQPQHF. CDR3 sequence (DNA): TGTGCCAGCAGTACACCGCAGGGGAGACAGCCCCAGCATTTT.

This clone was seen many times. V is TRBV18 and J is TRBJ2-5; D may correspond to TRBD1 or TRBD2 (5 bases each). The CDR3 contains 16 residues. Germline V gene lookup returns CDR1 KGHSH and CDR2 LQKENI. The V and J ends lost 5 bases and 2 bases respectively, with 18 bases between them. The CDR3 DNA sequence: TGTGCCAGCTCAAGGCCTCCCGGGGCAGTTCAAGAGACCCAGTACTTC. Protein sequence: CASSRPPGAVQETQYF. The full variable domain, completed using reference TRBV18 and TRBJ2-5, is NAGVMQNPRHLVRRRGQEARLRCSPMKGHSHVYWYRQLPEEGLKFMVYLQKENIIDESGMPKERFSAEFPKEGPSILRIQQVVRGDSAAYFCASSRPPGAVQETQYFGPGTRLLVL.

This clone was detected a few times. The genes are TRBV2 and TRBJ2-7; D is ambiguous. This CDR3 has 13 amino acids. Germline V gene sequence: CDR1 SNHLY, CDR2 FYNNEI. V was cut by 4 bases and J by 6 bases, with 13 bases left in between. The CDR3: CASSVVGIGEQYF. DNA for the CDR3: TGTGCCAGCAGTGTTGTAGGGATTGGCGAGCAGTACTTC.

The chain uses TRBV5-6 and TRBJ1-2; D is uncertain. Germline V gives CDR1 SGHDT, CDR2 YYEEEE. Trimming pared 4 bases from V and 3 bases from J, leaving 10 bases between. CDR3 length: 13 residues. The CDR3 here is CASSRPGDYGYTF. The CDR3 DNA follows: TGTGCCAGCAGCCGCCCAGGCGACTATGGCTACACCTTC.

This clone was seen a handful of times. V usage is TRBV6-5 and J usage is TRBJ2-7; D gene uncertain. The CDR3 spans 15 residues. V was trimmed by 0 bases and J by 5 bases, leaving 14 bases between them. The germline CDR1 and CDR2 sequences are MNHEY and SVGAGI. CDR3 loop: CASSYSLARTHEQYF. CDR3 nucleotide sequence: TGTGCCAGCAGTTACTCGTTAGCCAGGACCCACGAGCAGTACTTC.

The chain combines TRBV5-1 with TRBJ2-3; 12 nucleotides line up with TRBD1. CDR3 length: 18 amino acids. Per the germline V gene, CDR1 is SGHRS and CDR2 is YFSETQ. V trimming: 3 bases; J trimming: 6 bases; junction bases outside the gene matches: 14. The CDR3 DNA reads TGCGCCAGCAGCTCCTTTCCGGGACAGGGGGCGCAGGGTGATACGCAGTATTTT. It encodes CASSSFPGQGAQGDTQYF.

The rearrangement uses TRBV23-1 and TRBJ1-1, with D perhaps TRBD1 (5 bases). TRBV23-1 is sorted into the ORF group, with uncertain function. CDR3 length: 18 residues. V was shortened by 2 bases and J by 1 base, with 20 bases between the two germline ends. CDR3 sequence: CASSQPRVGGPENTEAFF. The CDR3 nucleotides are TGCGCCAGCAGTCAACCCAGAGTGGGGGGACCGGAGAACACTGAAGCTTTCTTT.

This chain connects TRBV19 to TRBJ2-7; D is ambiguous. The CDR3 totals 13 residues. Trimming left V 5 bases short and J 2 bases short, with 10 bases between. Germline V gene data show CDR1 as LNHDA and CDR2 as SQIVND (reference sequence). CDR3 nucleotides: TGTGCCAGTAGTCCCTCCCAAGCCTACGAGCAGTACTTC. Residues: CASSPSQAYEQYF.

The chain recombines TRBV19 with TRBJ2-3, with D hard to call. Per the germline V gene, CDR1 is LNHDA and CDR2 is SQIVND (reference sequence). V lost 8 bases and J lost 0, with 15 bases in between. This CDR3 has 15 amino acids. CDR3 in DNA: TGTGCCAGTTCTCCGACGAGCGCTAGCACAGATACGCAGTATTTT. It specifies CASSPTSASTDTQYF.

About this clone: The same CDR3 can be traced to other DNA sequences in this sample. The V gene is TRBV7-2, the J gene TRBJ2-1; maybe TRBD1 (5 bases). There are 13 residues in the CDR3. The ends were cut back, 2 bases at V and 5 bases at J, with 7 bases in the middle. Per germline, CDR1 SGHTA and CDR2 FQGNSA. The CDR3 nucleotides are TGTGCCAGCAGCTTATCCAGGGACAATGAGCAGTTCTTC. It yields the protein CASSLSRDNEQFF.

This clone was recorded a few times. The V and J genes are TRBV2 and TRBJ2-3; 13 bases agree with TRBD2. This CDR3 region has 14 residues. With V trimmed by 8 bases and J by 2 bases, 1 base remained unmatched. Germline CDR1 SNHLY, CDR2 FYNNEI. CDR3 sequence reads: CASGLAGVTDTQYF. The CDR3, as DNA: TGTGCCAGCGGACTAGCGGGGGTCACAGATACGCAGTATTTT.

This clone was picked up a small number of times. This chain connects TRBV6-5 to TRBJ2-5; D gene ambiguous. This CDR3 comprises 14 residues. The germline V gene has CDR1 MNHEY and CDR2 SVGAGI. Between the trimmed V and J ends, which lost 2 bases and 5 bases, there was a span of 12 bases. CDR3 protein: CASSYNAVAETQYF. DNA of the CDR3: TGTGCCAGCAGTTACAACGCCGTTGCGGAGACCCAGTACTTC.

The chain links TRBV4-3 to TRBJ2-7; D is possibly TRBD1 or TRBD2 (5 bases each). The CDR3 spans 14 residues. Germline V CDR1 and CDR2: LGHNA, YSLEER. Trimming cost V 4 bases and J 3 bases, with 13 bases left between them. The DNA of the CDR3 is TGCGCCAGCAGCCCCATGGGGGTAAACTACGAGCAGTACTTC. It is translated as CASSPMGVNYEQYF.

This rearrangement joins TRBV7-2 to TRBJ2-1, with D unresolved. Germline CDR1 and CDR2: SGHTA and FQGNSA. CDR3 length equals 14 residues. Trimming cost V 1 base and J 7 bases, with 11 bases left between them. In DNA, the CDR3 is TGTGCCAGCAGCTTAGTCGAAGGGTCAAATGAGCAGTTCTTC. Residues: CASSLVEGSNEQFF.

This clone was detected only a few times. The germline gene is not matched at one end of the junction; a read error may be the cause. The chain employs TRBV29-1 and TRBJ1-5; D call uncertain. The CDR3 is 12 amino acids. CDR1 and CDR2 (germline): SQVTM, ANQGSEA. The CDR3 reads CSAGWAGQPLHF. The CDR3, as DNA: TGCAGCGCCGGGTGGGCGGGTCAGCCCCTGCATTTT.

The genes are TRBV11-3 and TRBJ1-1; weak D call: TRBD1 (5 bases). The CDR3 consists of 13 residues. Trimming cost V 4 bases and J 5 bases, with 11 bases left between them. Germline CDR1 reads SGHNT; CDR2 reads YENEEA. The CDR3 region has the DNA TGTGCCAGCAGCTCTAGGGGTTGGACTGAAGCTTTCTTT. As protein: CASSSRGWTEAFF.

The CDR3 DNA follows: TGTGCCAGCAGCTTAGTGCCCAAGGGGGGCCTAGAAGAGACCCAGTACTTC. This encodes CASSLVPKGGLEETQYF. The chain links TRBV7-2 to TRBJ2-5, with D perhaps TRBD1 or TRBD2 (6 bases each). Germline V gene sequence: CDR1 SGHTA, CDR2 FQGNSA. V shed 1 base and J shed 3 bases, with 18 bases lying between them. The CDR3 runs 17 residues.

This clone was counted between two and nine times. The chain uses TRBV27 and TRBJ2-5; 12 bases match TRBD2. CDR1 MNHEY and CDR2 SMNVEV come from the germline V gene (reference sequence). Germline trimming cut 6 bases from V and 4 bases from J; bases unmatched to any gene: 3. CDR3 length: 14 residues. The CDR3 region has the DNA TGTGCCAGCAGGCCGACTAGCGGGGGAGAGACCCAGTACTTC. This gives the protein CASRPTSGGETQYF.

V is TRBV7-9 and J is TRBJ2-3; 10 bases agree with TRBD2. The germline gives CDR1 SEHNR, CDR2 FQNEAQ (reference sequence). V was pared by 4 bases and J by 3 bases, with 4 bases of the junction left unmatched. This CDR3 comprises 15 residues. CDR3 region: CASSYLAGETDTQYF. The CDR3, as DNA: TGTGCCAGCAGCTATCTAGCGGGGGAAACAGATACGCAGTATTTT. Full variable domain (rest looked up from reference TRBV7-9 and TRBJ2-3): DTGVSQNPRHKITKRGQNVTFRCDPISEHNRLYWYRQTLGQGPEFLTYFQNEAQLEKSRLLSDRFSAERPKGSFSTLEIQRTEQGDSAMYLCASSYLAGETDTQYFGPGTRLTVL.

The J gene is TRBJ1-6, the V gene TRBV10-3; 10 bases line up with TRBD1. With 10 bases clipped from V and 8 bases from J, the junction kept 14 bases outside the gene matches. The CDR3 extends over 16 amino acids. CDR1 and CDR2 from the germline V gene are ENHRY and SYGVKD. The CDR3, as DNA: TGTGCCACCGCTGGACAGGGGGGCCTAAATGATTCACCCCTCCACTTT. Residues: CATAGQGGLNDSPLHF.

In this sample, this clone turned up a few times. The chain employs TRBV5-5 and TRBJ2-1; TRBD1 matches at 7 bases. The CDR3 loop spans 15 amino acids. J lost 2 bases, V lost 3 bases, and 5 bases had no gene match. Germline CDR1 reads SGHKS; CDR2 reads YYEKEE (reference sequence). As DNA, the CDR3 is TGTGCCAGCAGCTCCGGACAGGTCGCCTACAATGAGCAGTTCTTC. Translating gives CASSSGQVAYNEQFF.

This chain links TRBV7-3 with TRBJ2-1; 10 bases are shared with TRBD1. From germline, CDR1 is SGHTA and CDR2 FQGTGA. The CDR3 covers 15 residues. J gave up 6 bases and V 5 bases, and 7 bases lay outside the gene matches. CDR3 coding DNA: TGTGCCAGCAGCCTAAACGGGGACAGGGGCAATGAGCAGTTCTTC. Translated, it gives CASSLNGDRGNEQFF.

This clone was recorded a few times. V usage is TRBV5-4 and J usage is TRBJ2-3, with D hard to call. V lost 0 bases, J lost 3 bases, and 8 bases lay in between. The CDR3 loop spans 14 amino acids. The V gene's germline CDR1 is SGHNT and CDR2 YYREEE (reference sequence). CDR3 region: CASSLVAETDTQYF. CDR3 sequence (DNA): TGTGCCAGCAGCTTGGTGGCAGAGACAGATACGCAGTATTTT.

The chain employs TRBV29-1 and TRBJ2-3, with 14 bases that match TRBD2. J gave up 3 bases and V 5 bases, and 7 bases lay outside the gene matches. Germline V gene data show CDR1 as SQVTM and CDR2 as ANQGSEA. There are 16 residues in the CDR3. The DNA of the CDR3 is TGCAGCGTTTCCGGGACTAGCGGGGGCGGGACAGATACGCAGTATTTT. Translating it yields CSVSGTSGGGTDTQYF.

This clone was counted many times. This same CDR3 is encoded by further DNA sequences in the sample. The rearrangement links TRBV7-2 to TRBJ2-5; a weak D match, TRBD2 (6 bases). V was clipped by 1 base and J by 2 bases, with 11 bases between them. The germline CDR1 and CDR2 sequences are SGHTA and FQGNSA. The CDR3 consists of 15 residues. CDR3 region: CASSLGRREQETQYF. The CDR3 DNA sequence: TGTGCCAGCAGCTTAGGTCGTCGGGAGCAAGAGACCCAGTACTTC.

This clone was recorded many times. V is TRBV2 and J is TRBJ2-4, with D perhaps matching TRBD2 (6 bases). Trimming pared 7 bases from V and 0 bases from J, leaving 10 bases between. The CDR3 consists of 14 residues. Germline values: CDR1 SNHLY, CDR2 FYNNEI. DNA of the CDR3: TGTGCCAGCATCCGGGACTTAGCCAAAAACATTCAGTACTTC. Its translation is CASIRDLAKNIQYF.

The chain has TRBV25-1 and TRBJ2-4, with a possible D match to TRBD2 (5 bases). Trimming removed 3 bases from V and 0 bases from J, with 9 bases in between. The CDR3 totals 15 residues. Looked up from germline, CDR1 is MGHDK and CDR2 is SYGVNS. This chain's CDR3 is CASSDVGEAKNIQYF. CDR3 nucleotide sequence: TGTGCCAGCAGTGACGTGGGAGAAGCCAAAAACATTCAGTACTTC.

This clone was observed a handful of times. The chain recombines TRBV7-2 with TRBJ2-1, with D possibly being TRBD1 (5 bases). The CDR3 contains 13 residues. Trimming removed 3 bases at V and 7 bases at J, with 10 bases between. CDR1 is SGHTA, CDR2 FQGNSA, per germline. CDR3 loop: CASSFSRENEQFF. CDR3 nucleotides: TGTGCCAGCAGCTTTTCCAGGGAAAATGAGCAGTTCTTC.

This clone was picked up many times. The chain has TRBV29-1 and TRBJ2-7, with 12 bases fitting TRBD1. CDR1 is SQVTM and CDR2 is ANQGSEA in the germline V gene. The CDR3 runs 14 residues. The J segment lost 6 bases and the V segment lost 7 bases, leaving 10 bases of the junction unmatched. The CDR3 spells CSASLRGQGAEQYF. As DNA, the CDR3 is TGCAGCGCGTCCCTCCGGGGACAGGGGGCCGAGCAGTACTTC.

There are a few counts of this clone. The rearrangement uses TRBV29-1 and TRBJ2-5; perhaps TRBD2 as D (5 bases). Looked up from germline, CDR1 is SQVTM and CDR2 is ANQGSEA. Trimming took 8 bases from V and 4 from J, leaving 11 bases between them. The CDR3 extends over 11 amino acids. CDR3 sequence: CSSGVGETQYF. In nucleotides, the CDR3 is TGCAGCTCCGGGGTGGGAGAGACCCAGTACTTC.

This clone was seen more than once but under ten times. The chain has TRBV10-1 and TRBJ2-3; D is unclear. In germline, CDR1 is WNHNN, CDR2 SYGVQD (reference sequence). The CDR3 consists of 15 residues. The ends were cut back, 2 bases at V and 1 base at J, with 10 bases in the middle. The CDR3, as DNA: TGCGCCAGCAGTGAGGGACGGGCGGGCACAGATACGCAGTATTTT. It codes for CASSEGRAGTDTQYF.

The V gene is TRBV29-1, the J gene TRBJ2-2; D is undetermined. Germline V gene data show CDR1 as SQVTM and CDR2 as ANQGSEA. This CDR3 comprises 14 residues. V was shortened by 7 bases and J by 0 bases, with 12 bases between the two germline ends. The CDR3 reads CSAHGQPNTGELFF. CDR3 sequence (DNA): TGCAGCGCCCATGGGCAGCCGAACACCGGGGAGCTGTTTTTT.